This entry lists 32 T cell receptor beta chains sequenced from one sample in a study of T cell responses to AZD1222 COVID-19 vaccine. Measured with immunoSEQ multiplex PCR; TCRdb has only the in-frame clones, and not every one. This table holds roughly 200,000 clones, 85% to 95% found once. The material sequenced was peripheral blood, taken 28 days after the second dose of the MenACWY control vaccine. The receptors stem from an adult who received the MenACWY meningococcal vaccine as a control.

This chain uses TRBV7-2 with TRBJ1-2; no clear D gene. V shed 5 bases and J shed 4 bases, with 17 bases lying between them. The CDR3 length is 15 residues. CDR1 and CDR2 (germline): SGHTA, FQGNSA. The CDR3 nucleotides are TGTGCCAGCAGCGTCAGCGGGTCTTCAAGCTATGGCTACACCTTC. Encoded protein: CASSVSGSSSYGYTF. Filled out from reference TRBV7-2 and TRBJ1-2, the complete variable domain reads GAGVSQSPSNKVTEKGKDVELRCDPISGHTALYWYRQSLGQGLEFLIYFQGNSAPDKSGLPSDRFSAERTGGSVSTLTIQRTQQEDSAVYLCASSVSGSSSYGYTFGSGTRLTVV.

The chain couples TRBV15 to TRBJ2-3; D may be TRBD2 (5 bases). V shed 0 bases and J shed 2 bases, with 15 bases lying between them. CDR1 LNHNV and CDR2 YYDKDF come from the germline V gene (reference sequence). This CDR3 has 17 amino acids. CDR3 nucleotide sequence: TGTGCCACCAGCAGAGATAGCGCCGGGTCCCCCACAGATACGCAGTATTTT. Translation gives CATSRDSAGSPTDTQYF. The full variable domain, rest sourced from reference TRBV15 and TRBJ2-3, is DAMVIQNPRYQVTQFGKPVTLSCSQTLNHNVMYWYQQKSSQAPKLLFHYYDKDFNNEADTPDNFQSRRPNTSFCFLDIRSPGLGDTAMYLCATSRDSAGSPTDTQYFGPGTRLTVL.

J is TRBJ2-5 and V is TRBV18; 9 positions match TRBD2. Germline CDR1 is KGHSH and CDR2 is LQKENI. J lost 2 bases, V lost 2 bases, and 3 bases had no gene match. This CDR3 comprises 15 residues. The CDR3 region is CASSPGSGGQETQYF. The CDR3 DNA follows: TGTGCCAGCTCACCAGGTAGCGGGGGACAAGAGACCCAGTACTTC.

This clone was seen just once. The chain has TRBV7-9 and TRBJ1-1; D gene ambiguous. Germline V gene lookup returns CDR1 SEHNR and CDR2 FQNEAQ (reference sequence). This CDR3 has 14 residues. The V end lost 1 base, the J end lost 2 bases, and 8 bases lay between the germline ends. The chain's CDR3 is CASSLDSDNTEAFF. CDR3 bases: TGTGCCAGCAGCTTAGATTCGGATAACACTGAAGCTTTCTTT.

The V gene is TRBV10-3, the J gene TRBJ2-5, with 8 bases matching TRBD1. Per the germline V gene, CDR1 is ENHRY and CDR2 is SYGVKD. V lost 0 bases to trimming and J lost 5 bases; unmatched junction nucleotides: 11. The CDR3 runs 17 residues. CDR3 sequence: CAISESTGQGAGETQYF. The CDR3 DNA reads as TGTGCCATCAGTGAGTCAACCGGTCAGGGGGCGGGGGAGACCCAGTACTTC.

This sequence joins TRBV4-2 and TRBJ2-7; TRBD1 matches at 7 bases. This CDR3 contains 16 residues. The V gene's germline CDR1 is LGHNA and CDR2 YNFKEQ. J gave up 2 bases and V 3 bases, and 10 bases lay outside the gene matches. Here the CDR3 reads CASSQAGGIDAYEQYF. The CDR3 nucleotides read TGTGCCAGCAGCCAGGCAGGGGGAATTGATGCCTACGAGCAGTACTTC.

The V gene is TRBV7-2, the J gene TRBJ1-5; no clear D gene. The CDR3 covers 14 residues. Looked up from germline, CDR1 is SGHTA and CDR2 is FQGNSA. The V and J ends lost 6 bases and 0 bases respectively, with 9 bases between them. This CDR3 reads CASSFQYSNQPQHF. The CDR3 region has the DNA TGTGCCAGCAGTTTCCAGTATAGCAATCAGCCCCAGCATTTT.

This chain uses TRBV11-2 with TRBJ2-1; D assignment may be TRBD1 or TRBD2 (5 bases each). Trimming took off 5 bases at V and 6 bases at J, with 17 bases between the two ends. Germline values: CDR1 SGHAT, CDR2 FQNNGV. The CDR3 extends over 15 amino acids. CDR3 residues: CASSPFEGTGNEQFF. DNA for the CDR3: TGTGCCAGCAGCCCCTTTGAGGGGACCGGCAATGAGCAGTTCTTC.

The J gene is TRBJ2-7, the V gene TRBV19, with TRBD1 matching 7 bases. Germline V gene sequence: CDR1 LNHDA, CDR2 SQIVND (reference sequence). The length of the CDR3 is 13 residues. The ends lost 8 bases at V and 1 base at J; junction bases unmatched: 5. In DNA form, the CDR3 reads TGTGCCAGTCGCGACAGGGTGTCCTACGAGCAGTACTTC. It encodes CASRDRVSYEQYF. Full variable domain (remainder filled in from reference TRBV19 and TRBJ2-7): DGGITQSPKYLFRKEGQNVTLSCEQNLNHDAMYWYRQDPGQGLRLIYYSQIVNDFQKGDIAEGYSVSREKKESFPLTVTSAQKNPTAFYLCASRDRVSYEQYFGPGTRLTVT.

The chain uses TRBV28 and TRBJ2-1, with D perhaps given as TRBD1 or TRBD2 (5 bases each). Trimming removed 4 bases from V and 8 bases from J, with 18 bases in between. Germline V gene sequence: CDR1 MDHEN, CDR2 SYDVKM. This CDR3 has 15 residues. In DNA form, the CDR3 reads TGTGCCAGCAGTTGGGACCAAGTTAGGACCTATGAGCAGTTCTTC. This gives the protein CASSWDQVRTYEQFF.

This chain uses TRBV28 with TRBJ2-2, with TRBD1 as a possible D gene (5 bases). V lost 0 bases and J lost 2, with 13 bases in between. CDR1 MDHEN and CDR2 SYDVKM come from the germline V gene. This CDR3 contains 17 residues. CDR3 nucleotide sequence: TGTGCCAGCAGTTTATGGTTTACAGGTCCCAACACCGGGGAGCTGTTTTTT. Translated, it gives CASSLWFTGPNTGELFF.

The gene calls are TRBV12-3 or TRBV12-4 and TRBJ2-1; maybe TRBD1 (5 bases). The germline V and J ends were trimmed by 6 bases and 15 bases, with 15 bases remaining between them. The CDR3 sequence is 11 residues long. CDR3 sequence: CASSLGRVAFF. The CDR3 DNA reads as TGTGCCAGCAGCCTGGGCAGGGTTGCGTTCTTC.

Only one count was recorded for this clone. The chain carries TRBV19 and TRBJ1-5; TRBD1 aligns across 8 bases. Per germline, CDR1 LNHDA and CDR2 SQIVND (reference sequence). This CDR3 has 13 amino acids. J lost 4 bases, V lost 9 bases, and 5 bases had no gene match. The DNA of the CDR3 is TGTGCCAGCAAGGACAGGGTGAATCAGCCCCAGCATTTT. Amino acid sequence: CASKDRVNQPQHF.

The gene calls are TRBV3-1 (or the pseudogene TRBV3-2) and TRBJ1-1; D is undetermined. V was clipped by 1 base and J by 0 bases, with 6 bases between them. The germline CDR1 and CDR2 sequences are LGHDT and YNNKEL (reference sequence). The CDR3 covers 14 residues. The CDR3 nucleotides read TGTGCCAGCAGCCAAGTAAGAGTGAACACTGAAGCTTTCTTT. It codes for CASSQVRVNTEAFF.

The genes are TRBV9 and TRBJ1-1; tentatively, D is TRBD1 (5 bases). With 2 bases removed from V and 2 bases from J, the gap between germline ends came to 10 bases. Per germline, CDR1 SGDLS and CDR2 YYNGEE. There are 14 residues in the CDR3. The DNA for the CDR3 is TGTGCCAGCAGCGTCAGGGAGGCTAACACTGAAGCTTTCTTT. Its translation: CASSVREANTEAFF.

This sequence joins TRBV7-6 and TRBJ2-7; 8 nucleotides line up with TRBD1. This CDR3 is 15 amino acids long. From germline, CDR1 is SGHVS and CDR2 FNYEAQ. V was clipped by 4 bases and J by 6 bases; unmatched bases: 11. CDR3 coding DNA: TGTGCCAGCAGCTCCGCCGGGACAGGTCTTCTCGAGCAGTACTTC. Amino acid sequence: CASSSAGTGLLEQYF.

The rearrangement joins TRBV15 to TRBJ1-3; a weak D match, TRBD1 (6 bases). From germline, CDR1 is LNHNV and CDR2 YYDKDF (reference sequence). Trimming took off 5 bases at V and 4 bases at J, with 9 bases between the two ends. This CDR3 contains 13 residues. In DNA, the CDR3 is TGTGCCACCAGCCGGACAGTCGGAAACACCATATATTTT. Translating it yields CATSRTVGNTIYF.

This chain links TRBV7-2 with TRBJ2-6; D unclear. The V gene's germline CDR1 is SGHTA and CDR2 FQGNSA. The CDR3 loop spans 15 amino acids. The ends were cut back, 5 bases at V and 9 bases at J, with 17 bases in the middle. CDR3 sequence reads: CASSPKGYSVNVLTF. The CDR3 nucleotides read TGTGCCAGCAGCCCCAAAGGGTATTCCGTCAACGTCCTGACTTTC. Based on the CDR3 plus reference TRBV7-2 and TRBJ2-6, the full variable domain is GAGVSQSPSNKVTEKGKDVELRCDPISGHTALYWYRQSLGQGLEFLIYFQGNSAPDKSGLPSDRFSAERTGGSVSTLTIQRTQQEDSAVYLCASSPKGYSVNVLTFGAGSRLTVL.

V usage is TRBV12-3 or TRBV12-4 and J usage is TRBJ2-3; D is unresolved. V was clipped by 3 bases and J by 4 bases, with 8 bases between them. CDR3 size: 13 residues. CDR3 sequence: CASSFEDADTQYF. CDR3 sequence (DNA): TGTGCCAGCAGTTTTGAAGACGCAGATACGCAGTATTTT.

J is TRBJ1-6 and V is TRBV9; maybe TRBD1 (5 bases). V lost 0 bases and J 4 bases, leaving 11 bases between the germline ends. The CDR3 contains 16 residues. Germline V gene lookup returns CDR1 SGDLS and CDR2 YYNGEE. CDR3 in DNA: TGTGCCAGCAGCGTAGGCAAGGGGTATTATAATTCACCCCTCCACTTT. Protein sequence: CASSVGKGYYNSPLHF.

V and J are TRBV2 and TRBJ1-5, with a possible D match to TRBD1 (6 bases). V gave up 6 bases and J gave up 7 bases, with 19 bases separating them. CDR1 and CDR2 (germline): SNHLY, FYNNEI. This CDR3 has 15 residues. CDR3 residues: CASSLQGTGKQPQHF. CDR3 nucleotides: TGTGCCAGCAGCTTACAAGGAACAGGGAAACAGCCCCAGCATTTT.

The chain employs TRBV21-1 and TRBJ1-1. TRBV21-1 represents a pseudogene. CDR3 length: 13 residues. The CDR3 region is CASSKRRVSRAFF. DNA of the CDR3: TGTGCCAGCAGCAAACGAAGGGTAAGTAGGGCTTTCTTT.

This clone was detected only once. The chain employs TRBV19 and TRBJ2-7, with D maybe TRBD2 (6 bases). Trimming shortened V by 3 bases and J by 5 bases, and 14 bases separated the two germline ends. The CDR3 contains 14 residues. Germline CDR1 reads LNHDA; CDR2 reads SQIVND (reference sequence). The CDR3 loop is CASSILNAGNEQYF. The DNA for the CDR3 is TGTGCCAGTAGTATTTTGAACGCGGGGAACGAGCAGTACTTC. Looking up the rest from reference TRBV19 and TRBJ2-7 gives the full variable domain: DGGITQSPKYLFRKEGQNVTLSCEQNLNHDAMYWYRQDPGQGLRLIYYSQIVNDFQKGDIAEGYSVSREKKESFPLTVTSAQKNPTAFYLCASSILNAGNEQYFGPGTRLTVT.

The chain joins TRBV9 to TRBJ1-2; no firm D call. V lost 2 bases, J lost 6 bases, and 14 bases lay in between. CDR1 is SGDLS, CDR2 YYNGEE, per germline. This CDR3 contains 14 residues. CDR3 region: CASSVYSRGDGYTF. As DNA, the CDR3 is TGTGCCAGCAGCGTGTATAGTCGGGGAGATGGCTACACCTTC.

This chain links TRBV30 with TRBJ2-5; D may be TRBD1 or TRBD2 (5 bases each). V shed 2 bases and J shed 2 bases, with 12 bases lying between them. Per the germline V gene, CDR1 is GTSNPN and CDR2 is SVGIG (reference sequence). The CDR3 is 14 residues long. The CDR3 nucleotides are TGTGCCTGGAGTAAGGGGACGGAACAAGAGACCCAGTACTTC. Protein: CAWSKGTEQETQYF. The complete variable domain, with remaining parts taken from reference TRBV30 and TRBJ2-5, reads SQTIHQWPATLVQPVGSPLSLECTVEGTSNPNLYWYRQAAGRGLQLLFYSVGIGQISSEVPQNLSASRPQDRQFILSSKKLLLSDSGFYLCAWSKGTEQETQYFGPGTRLLVL.

The rearrangement links TRBV10-3 to TRBJ2-5, with TRBD2 matching over 12 bases. CDR1 is ENHRY and CDR2 is SYGVKD in the germline V gene. The CDR3 runs 15 residues. Losses at the gene ends were 6 bases for V and 1 base for J; bases not matched to a gene: 3. The CDR3 coding sequence is TGTGCCATCAGGGCTAGCGGGGGGGCCCAAGAGACCCAGTACTTC. Encoded protein: CAIRASGGAQETQYF.

The V and J genes are TRBV7-8 and TRBJ1-1, with no clear D. CDR1 is SGHVS, CDR2 FQNEAQ, per germline. V was pared by 1 base and J by 0 bases, with 3 bases between. The CDR3 loop spans 13 amino acids. CDR3 loop: CASSLGMNTEAFF. DNA of the CDR3: TGTGCCAGCAGCTTAGGGATGAACACTGAAGCTTTCTTT.

The chain employs TRBV11-2 and TRBJ1-2; no clear D. V was pared by 7 bases and J by 0 bases, with 9 bases between. This CDR3 spans 13 amino acids. Germline V CDR1 and CDR2: SGHAT, FQNNGV. This chain's CDR3 is CASTQQTNYGYTF. The CDR3 DNA follows: TGTGCCAGCACCCAACAAACTAACTATGGCTACACCTTC.

The chain combines TRBV7-6 with TRBJ2-2; the D call may be TRBD1 or TRBD2 (5 bases each). This CDR3 spans 14 amino acids. Germline assignment: CDR1 SGHVS and CDR2 FNYEAQ. Trimming removed 3 bases from V and 2 bases from J, with 7 bases in between. CDR3: CASSFWDNTGELFF. In nucleotides, the CDR3 is TGTGCCAGCAGCTTCTGGGACAACACCGGGGAGCTGTTTTTT.

The chain has TRBV2 and TRBJ1-3, with TRBD1 as a possible D gene (5 bases). V shed 8 bases and J shed 5 bases, with 13 bases lying between them. CDR1 and CDR2 from the germline V gene are SNHLY and FYNNEI. The CDR3 runs 13 residues. The CDR3 spells CASSRDFRNTIYF. In DNA, the CDR3 is TGTGCCAGCTCACGGGACTTCCGAAACACCATATATTTT.

The CDR3 is CASSELETGEQYF. CDR3 bases: TGCGCCAGCAGTGAGTTGGAAACAGGCGAGCAGTACTTC. The chain links TRBV10-2 to TRBJ2-7; D may be TRBD1 (5 bases). Trimming took off 1 base at V and 6 bases at J, with 10 bases between the two ends. The CDR3 is 13 residues long. Germline lookup yields CDR1 WSHSY and CDR2 SAAADI.

V and J are TRBV6-5 and TRBJ2-7, with D maybe TRBD1 (5 bases). Germline CDR1 is MNHEY and CDR2 is SVGAGI. Trimming took off 8 bases at V and 1 base at J, with 12 bases between the two ends. This CDR3 has 13 residues. The CDR3 sequence is CASGPRASYEQYF. The CDR3 DNA is TGTGCCAGCGGCCCCAGGGCTTCCTACGAGCAGTACTTC.